These 27 T cell receptor beta chains came from one sample sequenced in a study of T cell responses to AZD1222 COVID-19 vaccine. Profiling relied on immunoSEQ multiplex PCR, and the TCRdb table lists in-frame clones only, not all of them. The sample has about 150,000 clones; roughly nine tenths are singletons. The input for sequencing was peripheral blood, taken on day 0 of AZD1222 vaccination. The origin of the receptors is an adult in good health.

The rearrangement links TRBV6-5 to TRBJ1-1; D unresolved. V was pared by 8 bases and J by 0 bases, with 16 bases between. CDR3 length equals 15 residues. CDR1 is MNHEY, CDR2 SVGAGI, per germline. This CDR3 is CASRLGLTMNTEAFF. The CDR3 nucleotides read TGTGCCAGCCGCCTAGGATTGACTATGAACACTGAAGCTTTCTTT.

The rearrangement links TRBV19 to TRBJ1-1; perhaps TRBD1 as D (5 bases). Trimming pared 7 bases from V and 6 bases from J, leaving 15 bases between. The V gene's germline CDR1 is LNHDA and CDR2 SQIVND (reference sequence). This CDR3 has 13 amino acids. CDR3 residues: CASTPKGAAEAFF. The DNA of the CDR3 is TGTGCCAGTACCCCTAAAGGGGCGGCTGAAGCTTTCTTT.

The chain couples TRBV5-1 to TRBJ1-6, with D perhaps matching TRBD1 (5 bases). Germline loops: CDR1 SGHRS, CDR2 YFSETQ. V lost 4 bases to trimming and J lost 9 bases, with 20 bases between them. The CDR3 covers 16 residues. The CDR3 is CASSPRPGQGSSPLHF. The DNA of the CDR3 is TGCGCCAGCAGCCCCCGACCAGGGCAGGGAAGTTCACCCCTCCACTTT.

The chain employs TRBV11-2 and TRBJ2-7, with TRBD1 matching over 7 bases. CDR3 size: 16 residues. Trimming at V came to 3 bases and at J to 1 base, leaving 9 bases not matched to a gene. The germline gives CDR1 SGHAT, CDR2 FQNNGV. The CDR3 DNA follows: TGTGCCAGCAGCTTTACAGGGGTGCTAAGATCCTACGAGCAGTACTTC. This gives the protein CASSFTGVLRSYEQYF.

J is TRBJ1-1 and V is TRBV11-3; TRBD1 matches at 9 bases. CDR1 and CDR2 from the germline V gene are SGHNT and YENEEA. This CDR3 has 18 amino acids. Trimming took 5 bases from V and 3 from J; bases not matched to a gene: 16. The CDR3 region has the DNA TGTGCCAGCAGCAAACCGGGACAGGGCTCCGGGGGTTACACTGAAGCTTTCTTT. It is translated as CASSKPGQGSGGYTEAFF.

The V and J genes are TRBV19 and TRBJ2-1; 8 positions match TRBD2. V was pared by 5 bases and J by 6 bases, with 15 bases of the junction left unmatched. Germline V lookup: CDR1 LNHDA, CDR2 SQIVND (reference sequence). This CDR3 region has 17 residues. CDR3 sequence: CASSLWTSPDLANEQFF. The CDR3 nucleotides read TGTGCCAGTAGTCTTTGGACTAGCCCCGACCTCGCCAATGAGCAGTTCTTC.

The chain couples TRBV24-1 to TRBJ2-5; 10 nucleotides align to TRBD1. The CDR3 length is 17 residues. With V trimmed by 3 bases and J by 4 bases, 10 bases remained unmatched. Per the germline V gene, CDR1 is KGHDR and CDR2 is SFDVKD. Here the CDR3 reads CATSDTDPGQGRETQYF. The CDR3 DNA reads TGTGCCACCAGTGATACTGACCCGGGACAGGGGAGAGAGACCCAGTACTTC.

The rearrangement joins TRBV11-3 to TRBJ1-6; D not certain. Per the germline V gene, CDR1 is SGHNT and CDR2 is YENEEA. The ends were cut back, 1 base at V and 10 bases at J, with 8 bases in the middle. CDR3 length equals 13 residues. For the CDR3, the DNA is TGTGCCAGCAGCTTAGTGCTGGGCTCACCCCTCCACTTT. It translates to CASSLVLGSPLHF.

This chain links TRBV6-5 with TRBJ2-1; TRBD2 aligns across 7 bases. The trim removed 2 bases at V and 5 bases at J, leaving 0 bases unmatched. This CDR3 is 13 amino acids long. CDR1 is MNHEY, CDR2 SVGAGI, per germline. As DNA, the CDR3 is TGTGCCAGCAGTTACCTAGCGGACAATGAGCAGTTCTTC. Translation: CASSYLADNEQFF.

The rearrangement uses TRBV7-2 and TRBJ1-2; maybe TRBD1 (6 bases). This CDR3 has 15 amino acids. Trimming removed 2 bases at V and 4 bases at J, with 14 bases between. Germline V gene lookup returns CDR1 SGHTA and CDR2 FQGNSA. This CDR3 is CASSLIKGGGYGYTF. DNA of the CDR3: TGTGCCAGCAGCTTAATAAAGGGGGGAGGCTATGGCTACACCTTC. The full variable domain, in which reference TRBV7-2 and TRBJ1-2 provide the parts outside the CDR3, is GAGVSQSPSNKVTEKGKDVELRCDPISGHTALYWYRQSLGQGLEFLIYFQGNSAPDKSGLPSDRFSAERTGGSVSTLTIQRTQQEDSAVYLCASSLIKGGGYGYTFGSGTRLTVV.

The rearrangement joins TRBV6-8 to TRBJ1-6; TRBD1 is a possible D gene (6 bases). The germline V gene encodes CDR1 MNHGY and CDR2 SAAAGT. The germline V and J ends were trimmed by 6 bases and 8 bases, with 23 bases remaining between them. This CDR3 has 17 residues. The CDR3 DNA follows: TGTGCCAGCAGCCGGGCCCTGGGGGCGAAACGCTATTCACCCCTCCACTTT. Amino acids: CASSRALGAKRYSPLHF.

The chain recombines TRBV7-2 with TRBJ2-1; D remains ambiguous. The V end was cut by 6 bases, the J end by 7 bases, with 13 bases between. CDR1 SGHTA and CDR2 FQGNSA come from the germline V gene. The CDR3 totals 13 residues. CDR3 sequence: CASRPPAMNEQFF. The CDR3 bases are TGTGCCAGCAGACCCCCCGCCATGAATGAGCAGTTCTTC.

The chain carries TRBV7-9 and TRBJ1-2; D is unresolved. Germline V gives CDR1 SEHNR, CDR2 FQNEAQ (reference sequence). This CDR3 region has 15 residues. V lost 1 base and J 3 bases, leaving 12 bases between the germline ends. The CDR3 region is CASSLVGRQHYGYTF. In DNA, the CDR3 is TGTGCCAGCAGCTTAGTGGGCAGGCAACACTATGGCTACACCTTC.

The J gene is TRBJ2-3, the V gene TRBV5-4, with 10 bases fitting TRBD2. Germline V gene data show CDR1 as SGHNT and CDR2 as YYREEE (reference sequence). V was clipped by 0 bases and J by 4 bases; unmatched bases: 5. This CDR3 has 16 amino acids. The CDR3 DNA reads TGTGCCAGCAGCTTGGCGGGGCTAGCGGGGGCAGATACGCAGTATTTT. Translation gives CASSLAGLAGADTQYF.

The gene calls are TRBV6-5 and TRBJ1-1; tentatively, D is TRBD1 (6 bases). The V and J ends lost 8 bases and 0 bases respectively, with 16 bases between them. Germline CDR1 is MNHEY and CDR2 is SVGAGI. The CDR3 is 15 residues long. CDR3 sequence: CASSLTRGVNTEAFF. In nucleotides, the CDR3 is TGTGCCAGCTCTCTAACGAGGGGGGTGAACACTGAAGCTTTCTTT.

The V and J genes are TRBV5-5 and TRBJ1-1, with no clear D. V was cut by 7 bases and J by 0 bases, with 13 bases left in between. Germline V CDR1 and CDR2: SGHKS, YYEKEE (reference sequence). This CDR3 contains 14 residues. The CDR3 region has the DNA TGTGCCAGCCCCGGAGGCCCCCTGAACACTGAAGCTTTCTTT. It translates to CASPGGPLNTEAFF.

V and J are TRBV6-5 and TRBJ1-5; D is unclear. The CDR3 extends over 15 amino acids. CDR1 and CDR2 (germline): MNHEY, SVGAGI. The V gene lost 2 bases and the J gene lost 5 bases, with 13 bases spanning the gap. CDR3 residues: CASSYAGLGDQPQHF. As DNA, the CDR3 is TGTGCCAGCAGTTACGCCGGGCTTGGAGATCAGCCCCAGCATTTT.

This rearrangement joins TRBV21-1 to TRBJ2-7; the table calls TRBD1, which could not be checked here. TRBV21-1 is a recognized pseudogene. CDR3 length: 15 residues. The CDR3 sequence: CASSKGRHSSYEQYF. The CDR3 DNA reads TGTGCCAGCAGCAAAGGACGTCACAGCTCCTACGAGCAGTACTTC.

The gene calls are TRBV28 and TRBJ2-3, with D unclear. CDR3 length: 14 residues. Germline CDR1 reads MDHEN; CDR2 reads SYDVKM. Trimming took 8 bases from V and 6 from J, leaving 18 bases between them. CDR3 coding DNA: TGTGCCAGCCATGAGCTGACTTCGTCGGATACGCAGTATTTT. It yields the protein CASHELTSSDTQYF.

V is TRBV6-2 or TRBV6-3 and J is TRBJ2-2, with 7 bases aligning to TRBD1. Looked up from germline, CDR1 is MNHEY and CDR2 is SVGEGT. V was pared by 3 bases and J by 6 bases, with 4 bases of the junction left unmatched. This CDR3 has 14 amino acids. The CDR3: CASSYLQGAGELFF. CDR3 coding DNA: TGTGCCAGCAGTTATCTCCAGGGGGCCGGGGAGCTGTTTTTT.

The CDR3, as DNA: TGTGCCACCAGCAGGGACCTAGCGGACGAGCAGTTCTTC. It codes for CATSRDLADEQFF. The V call is TRBV15, the J call TRBJ2-1, with 7 bases lining up with TRBD2. The V gene's germline CDR1 is LNHNV and CDR2 YYDKDF (reference sequence). This CDR3 is built from 13 residues. The V gene end was trimmed by 3 bases and the J gene end by 10 bases; junction bases not matched to a gene: 6.

The V gene is TRBV30, the J gene TRBJ2-1; D gene unclear. The CDR3 has 14 residues. The V end lost 1 base, the J end lost 5 bases, and 12 bases lay between the germline ends. Germline V gene lookup returns CDR1 GTSNPN and CDR2 SVGIG (reference sequence). DNA of the CDR3: TGTGCCTGGAGTGAATCCTATGGACACAATGAGCAGTTCTTC. Its protein product is CAWSESYGHNEQFF.

The rearrangement links TRBV4-1 to TRBJ1-4, with D possibly TRBD1 on 6 matching bases. V lost 5 bases, J lost 3 bases, and 10 bases lay in between. CDR3 length: 14 amino acids. Germline V lookup: CDR1 MGHRA, CDR2 YSYEKL. CDR3 bases: TGCGCCAGCAGCTCCGGGGGGCCTAATGAAAAACTGTTTTTT. It encodes CASSSGGPNEKLFF.

The gene calls are TRBV2 and TRBJ2-7; 7 bases line up with TRBD2. The V gene end was trimmed by 6 bases and the J gene end by 4 bases; junction bases not matched to a gene: 6. The CDR3 runs to 13 residues. Germline V gene data show CDR1 as SNHLY and CDR2 as FYNNEI. The CDR3 sequence: CASRGRGGYEQYF. Here the CDR3 DNA reads TGTGCCAGCAGGGGCCGCGGGGGATACGAGCAGTACTTC.

V gene TRBV2 combines with J gene TRBJ2-2; D perhaps matches TRBD1 (6 bases). Germline CDR1 SNHLY, CDR2 FYNNEI. This CDR3 spans 15 amino acids. Between the trimmed V and J ends, which lost 2 bases and 4 bases, there was a span of 11 bases. The CDR3 is CASSERQDLTGELFF. The CDR3 coding sequence is TGTGCCAGCAGTGAAAGACAGGACCTCACCGGGGAGCTGTTTTTT.

A single count supports this clone. The chain has TRBV6-5 and TRBJ1-1; the D gene is possibly TRBD1 (5 bases). This CDR3 spans 14 amino acids. V lost 4 bases and J lost 4, with 13 bases in between. Germline lookup yields CDR1 MNHEY and CDR2 SVGAGI. DNA of the CDR3: TGTGCCAGCAGTTCGGCCAGGGTCGGCACTGAAGCTTTCTTT. This encodes CASSSARVGTEAFF.

The rearrangement joins TRBV5-4 to TRBJ1-2, with D uncertain. Per germline, CDR1 SGHNT and CDR2 YYREEE (reference sequence). This CDR3 spans 17 amino acids. Trimming took off 0 bases at V and 5 bases at J, with 20 bases between the two ends. CDR3 sequence (DNA): TGTGCCAGCAGCTTGGGGGGAGGCCAGGCCATAGGGTATGGCTACACCTTC. Its translation is CASSLGGGQAIGYGYTF.